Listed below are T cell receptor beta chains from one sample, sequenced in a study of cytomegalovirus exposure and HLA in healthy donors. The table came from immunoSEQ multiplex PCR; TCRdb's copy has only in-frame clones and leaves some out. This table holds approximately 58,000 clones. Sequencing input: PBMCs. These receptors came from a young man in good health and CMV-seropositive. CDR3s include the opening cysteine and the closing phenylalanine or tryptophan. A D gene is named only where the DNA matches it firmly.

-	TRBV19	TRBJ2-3	CASSIGGTADTQYF
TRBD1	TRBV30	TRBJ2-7	CAWKTGSGTYEQYF
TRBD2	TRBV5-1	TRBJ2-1	CASSPDGGGLKEEQFF
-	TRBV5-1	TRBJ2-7	CASSLTGQGAYEQYF
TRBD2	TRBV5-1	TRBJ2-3	CASSPHPGTSLRSPDTQYF
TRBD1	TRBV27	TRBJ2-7	CASSLGTGGAYEQYF
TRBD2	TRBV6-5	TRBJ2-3	CASRAGGHKYF
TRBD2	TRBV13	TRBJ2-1	CASGLAGGYNEQFF
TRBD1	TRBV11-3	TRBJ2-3	CASSLAGRGRDTQYF
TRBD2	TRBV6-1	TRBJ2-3	CASYRGGVSDTQYF
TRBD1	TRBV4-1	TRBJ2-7	CASSQPGQGLYEQYF
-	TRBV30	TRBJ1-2	CAWREASNYGYTF
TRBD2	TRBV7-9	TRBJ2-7	CASSPGGGSYEQYF
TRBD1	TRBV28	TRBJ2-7	CASSFGTGVIEQYF
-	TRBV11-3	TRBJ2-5	CARSRRETQYF
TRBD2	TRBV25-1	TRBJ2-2	CASLGLAGENTGELFF
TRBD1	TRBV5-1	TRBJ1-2	CASSSDATGTYGYTF
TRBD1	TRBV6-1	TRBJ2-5	CAIKTGAHQETQYF
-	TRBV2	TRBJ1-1	CASSEARMTGAFF
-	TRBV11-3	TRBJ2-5	CASRGLAVGQETQYF
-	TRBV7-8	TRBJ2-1	CASSPGAGNYNEQFF
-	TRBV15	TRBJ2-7	CATKPPGARSYEQYF
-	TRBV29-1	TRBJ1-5	CSAPRGGRPNQPQHF